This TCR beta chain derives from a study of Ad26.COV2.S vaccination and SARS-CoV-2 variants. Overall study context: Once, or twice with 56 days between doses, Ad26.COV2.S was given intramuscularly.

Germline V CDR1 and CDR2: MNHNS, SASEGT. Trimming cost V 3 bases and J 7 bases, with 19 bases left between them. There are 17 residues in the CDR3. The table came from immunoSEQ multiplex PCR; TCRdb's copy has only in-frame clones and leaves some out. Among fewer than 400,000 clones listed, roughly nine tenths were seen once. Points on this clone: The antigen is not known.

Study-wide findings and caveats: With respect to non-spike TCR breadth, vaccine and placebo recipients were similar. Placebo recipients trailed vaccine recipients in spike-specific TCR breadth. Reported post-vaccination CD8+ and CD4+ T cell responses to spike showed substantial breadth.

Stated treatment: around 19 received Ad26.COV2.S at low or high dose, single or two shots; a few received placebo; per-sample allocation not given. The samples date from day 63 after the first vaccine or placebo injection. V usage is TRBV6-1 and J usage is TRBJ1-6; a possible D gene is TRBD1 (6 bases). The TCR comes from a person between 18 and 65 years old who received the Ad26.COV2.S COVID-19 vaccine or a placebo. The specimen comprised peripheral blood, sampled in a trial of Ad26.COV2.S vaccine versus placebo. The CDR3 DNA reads TGTGCCAGCAGTGAGGCGACAGGCCCGGGAGGGAATTCACCCCTCCACTTT. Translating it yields CASSEATGPGGNSPLHF.